This record concerns one T cell receptor beta chain sequence. The antigen is undetermined. A sample-barcoded 5' primer and a J-beta primer mix were used in a second PCR of about 7 to 12 cycles. TCRdb itself ran the 5' RACE reads through MiXCR, one entry per CDR3 protein. The repertoire consists of some 1.5 million distinct CDR3 sequences, with less than 45% occurring once and the leading ten covering approximately 4.1%. Every sample gave at least 5 micrograms of total RNA when it was extracted. These data originate in a study of blood T cells in healthy people across ages. Regarding the study as a whole: For the donors, CMV status was unknown and possibly confounded expanded clonotype changes. Higher diversity, along with more naive CD4+ cells, distinguished long-lived donors from aged donors. Measured against age, TCR beta diversity per million T cells decreased in a roughly linear manner.

Germline V gene sequence: CDR1 MNHEY, CDR2 SVGAGI. The CDR3 loop spans 15 amino acids. The V segment lost 6 bases and the J segment 6 bases; nucleotides outside the gene matches: 13. The rearrangement links TRBV6-5 to TRBJ1-2; TRBD1 matches 7 bases. The sequence came from a young woman in good health. The specimen sequenced was blood. The CDR3, as DNA: TGTGCCAGCAGAGAACAGGGGATGGGGCTAAATGGCTACACCTTC. Its translation is CASREQGMGLNGYTF.